This is a list of T cell receptor beta chains from one sample in a study of beta chain features in type 1 diabetes. The table came from immunoSEQ multiplex PCR; TCRdb's copy has only in-frame clones and leaves some out. This sample has hundreds of thousands of clones; 9.5% to 12% occur once, and the top ten carry approximately 0.045%. The specimen was naive CD4+ T cells from blood. The receptors derive from a woman aged 18 to 35 in good health. CDR3s include the opening cysteine and the closing phenylalanine or tryptophan. The D gene is left open where the match is weak. Clone size is given for some rows only: seen once, a few or many times, or a class if the clone is expanded.

14	.	TRBV11-1	TRBJ2-5	TRBD1	CASSFQGARETQYF	TGTGCCAGCAGCTTTCAGGGGGCAAGGGAGACCCAGTACTTC
15	few	TRBV9	TRBJ2-7	TRBD2	CASSSHGEGPHEQYF	TGTGCCAGCAGCTCACATGGGGAGGGTCCCCACGAGCAGTACTTC
14	.	TRBV2	TRBJ2-1	TRBD1	CASSRDRGYNEQFF	TGTGCCAGCAGTAGGGACAGGGGTTACAATGAGCAGTTCTTC
13	.	TRBV19	TRBJ2-7	TRBD2	CASSREGAYEQYF	TGTGCCAGTAGTCGGGAGGGTGCCTACGAGCAGTACTTC
15	few	TRBV7-8	TRBJ2-3	.	CASSRGGAGTDTQYF	TGTGCCAGCAGCCGTGGAGGAGCGGGCACAGATACGCAGTATTTT
13	.	TRBV7-9	TRBJ1-4	.	CASSPDFGEKLFF	TGTGCCAGCAGCCCAGACTTCGGTGAAAAACTGTTTTTT
17	few	TRBV21-1	TRBJ2-6	.	CASSIGTGSSGANVLTF	TGTGCCAGCAGCATCGGGACAGGCAGCTCTGGGGCCAACGTCCTGACTTTC
15	few	TRBV25-1	TRBJ1-5	.	CASSADGSSNQPQHF	TGTGCCAGCAGTGCCGACGGGAGTAGCAATCAGCCCCAGCATTTT
16	.	TRBV7-9	TRBJ1-2	.	CASSPRWGKANYGYTF	TGTGCCAGCAGCCCCCGGTGGGGAAAAGCTAACTATGGCTACACCTTC
15	few	TRBV30	TRBJ1-5	.	CAWSVRRRTNQPQHF	TGTGCCTGGAGTGTACGACGTAGGACAAATCAGCCCCAGCATTTT
11	few	TRBV13	TRBJ2-5	.	CASSLAGTQYF	TGTGCCAGCAGCTTAGCGGGGACCCAGTACTTC
13	few	TRBV27	TRBJ2-5	.	CASSLLGEETQYF	TGTGCCAGCAGTTTACTTGGGGAAGAGACCCAGTACTTC
14	.	TRBV7-9	TRBJ1-4	TRBD1	CASSSRGDNEKLFF	TGTGCCAGCAGCTCCAGGGGGGATAATGAAAAACTGTTTTTT
16	many	TRBV23-1	TRBJ2-3	.	CASSPSSPPFEDTQYF	TGCGCCAGCAGTCCGTCCTCCCCGCCCTTTGAGGATACGCAGTATTTT
20	.	TRBV18	TRBJ2-7	TRBD2	CASSPGTGLAGGHSSYEQYF	TGTGCCAGCTCACCGGGAACCGGACTAGCGGGAGGCCACAGCTCCTACGAGCAGTACTTC
11	.	TRBV20-1	TRBJ2-1	TRBD1	CSANRGGEQFF	TGCAGTGCCAACAGGGGTGGCGAGCAGTTCTTC
15	many	TRBV7-9	TRBJ1-1	.	CASSLVNTGNTEAFF	TGTGCCAGCAGCTTAGTCAACACGGGGAACACTGAAGCTTTCTTT
14	.	TRBV9	TRBJ1-1	.	CASSVIMENTEAFF	TGTGCCAGCAGCGTGATAATGGAGAACACTGAAGCTTTCTTT
13	.	TRBV5-4	TRBJ1-2	TRBD1	CASRPTGVVGYTF	TGTGCCAGCAGACCGACAGGGGTCGTAGGCTACACCTTC
14	few	TRBV28	TRBJ1-3	.	CASSGGQTWNTIYF	TGTGCCAGCAGTGGAGGACAGACCTGGAACACCATATATTTT
15	few	TRBV4-3	TRBJ2-3	TRBD2	CASSQLRGGVDTQYF	TGCGCCAGCAGCCAACTTCGGGGGGGCGTAGATACGCAGTATTTT